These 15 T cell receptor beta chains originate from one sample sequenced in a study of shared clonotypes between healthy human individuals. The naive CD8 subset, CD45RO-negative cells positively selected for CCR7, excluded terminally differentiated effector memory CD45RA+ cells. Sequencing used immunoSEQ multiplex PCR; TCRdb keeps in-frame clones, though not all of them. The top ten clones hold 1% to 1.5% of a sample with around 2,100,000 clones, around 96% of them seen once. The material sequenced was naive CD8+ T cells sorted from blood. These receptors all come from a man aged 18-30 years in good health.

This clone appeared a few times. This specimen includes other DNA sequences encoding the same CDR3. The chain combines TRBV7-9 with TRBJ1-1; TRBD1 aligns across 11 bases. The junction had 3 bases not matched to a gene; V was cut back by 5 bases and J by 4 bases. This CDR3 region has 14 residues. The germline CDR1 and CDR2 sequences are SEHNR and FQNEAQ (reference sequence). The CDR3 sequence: CASSPGQGGTEAFF. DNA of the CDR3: TGTGCCAGCAGCCCGGGACAGGGGGGCACTGAAGCTTTCTTT.

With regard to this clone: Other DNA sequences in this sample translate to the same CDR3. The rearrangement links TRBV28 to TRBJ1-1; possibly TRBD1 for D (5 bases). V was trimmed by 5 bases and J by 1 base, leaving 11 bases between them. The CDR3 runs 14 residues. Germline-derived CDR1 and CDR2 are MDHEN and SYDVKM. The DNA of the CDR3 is TGTGCCAGCAGTCAGACCGGGGGGAACACTGAAGCTTTCTTT. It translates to CASSQTGGNTEAFF.

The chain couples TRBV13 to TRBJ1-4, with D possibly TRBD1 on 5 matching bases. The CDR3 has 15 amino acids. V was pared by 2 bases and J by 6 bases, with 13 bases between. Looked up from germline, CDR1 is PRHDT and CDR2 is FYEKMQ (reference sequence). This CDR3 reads CASSLQGRWDEKLFF. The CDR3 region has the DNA TGTGCCAGCAGCTTACAGGGACGGTGGGATGAAAAACTGTTTTTT.

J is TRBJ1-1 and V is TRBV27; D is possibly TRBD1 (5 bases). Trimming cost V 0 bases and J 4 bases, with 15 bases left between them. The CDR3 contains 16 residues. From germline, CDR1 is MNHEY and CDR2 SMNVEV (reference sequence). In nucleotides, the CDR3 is TGTGCCAGCAGTTTATCGAGGGGCGGGAGAGGCACTGAAGCTTTCTTT. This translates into CASSLSRGGRGTEAFF.

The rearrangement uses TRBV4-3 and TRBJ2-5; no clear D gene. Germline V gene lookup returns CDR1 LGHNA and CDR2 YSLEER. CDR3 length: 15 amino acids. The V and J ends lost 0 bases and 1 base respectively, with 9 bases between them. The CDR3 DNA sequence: TGCGCCAGCAGCCAAGATTTCGGCTCCCAAGAGACCCAGTACTTC. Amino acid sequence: CASSQDFGSQETQYF.

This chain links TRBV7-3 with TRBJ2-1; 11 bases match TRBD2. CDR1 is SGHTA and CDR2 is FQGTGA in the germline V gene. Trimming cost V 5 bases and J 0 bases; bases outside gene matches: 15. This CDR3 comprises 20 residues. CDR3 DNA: TGTGCCAGCAGCCCCATGGGGCTAGCGGGGGGATCGAGCTCCTACAATGAGCAGTTCTTC. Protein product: CASSPMGLAGGSSSYNEQFF.

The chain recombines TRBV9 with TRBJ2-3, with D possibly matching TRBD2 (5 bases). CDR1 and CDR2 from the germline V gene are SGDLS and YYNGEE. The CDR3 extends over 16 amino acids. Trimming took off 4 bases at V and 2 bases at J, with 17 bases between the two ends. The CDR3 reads CASSPRVATNTDTQYF. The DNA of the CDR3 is TGTGCCAGCAGCCCCCGCGTAGCGACCAACACAGATACGCAGTATTTT.

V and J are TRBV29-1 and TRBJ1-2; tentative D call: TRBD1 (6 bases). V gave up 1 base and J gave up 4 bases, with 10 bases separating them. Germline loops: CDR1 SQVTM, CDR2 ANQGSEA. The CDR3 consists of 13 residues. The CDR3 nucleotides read TGCAGCGTTGAAGCAGGGGAAAGCTATGGCTACACCTTC. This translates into CSVEAGESYGYTF.

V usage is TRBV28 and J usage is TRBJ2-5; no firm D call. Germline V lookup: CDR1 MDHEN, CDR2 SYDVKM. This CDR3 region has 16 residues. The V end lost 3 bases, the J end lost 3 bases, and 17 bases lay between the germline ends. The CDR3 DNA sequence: TGTGCCAGCAGTTTCGCTGGGGAAGGATTGGAAGAGACCCAGTACTTC. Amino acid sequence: CASSFAGEGLEETQYF.

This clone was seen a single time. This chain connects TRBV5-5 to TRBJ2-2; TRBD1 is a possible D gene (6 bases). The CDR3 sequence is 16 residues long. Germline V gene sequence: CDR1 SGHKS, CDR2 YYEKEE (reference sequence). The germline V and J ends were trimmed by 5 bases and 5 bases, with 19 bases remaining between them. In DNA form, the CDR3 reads TGTGCCAGCAGTAATCCTCCGGGACAAAAAACCGGGGAGCTGTTTTTT. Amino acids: CASSNPPGQKTGELFF.

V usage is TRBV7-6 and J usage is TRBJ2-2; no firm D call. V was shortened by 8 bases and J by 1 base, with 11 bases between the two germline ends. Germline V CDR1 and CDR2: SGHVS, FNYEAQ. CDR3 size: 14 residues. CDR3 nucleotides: TGTGCCAGCGGTTACAAGGTGAACACCGGGGAGCTGTTTTTT. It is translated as CASGYKVNTGELFF.

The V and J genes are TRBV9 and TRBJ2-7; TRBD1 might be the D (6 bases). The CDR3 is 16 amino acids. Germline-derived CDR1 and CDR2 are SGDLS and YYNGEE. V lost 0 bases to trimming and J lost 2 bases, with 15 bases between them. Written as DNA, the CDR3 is TGTGCCAGCAGCGTAGCGGGGACACCGTTCCCCTACGAGCAGTACTTC. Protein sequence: CASSVAGTPFPYEQYF.

CDR3 sequence reads: CASSNRTGTYGYTF. The CDR3, as DNA: TGTGCCAGCAGCAACCGGACGGGAACCTATGGCTACACCTTC. V gene TRBV9 combines with J gene TRBJ1-2; D is uncertain. V was shortened by 4 bases and J by 4 bases, with 14 bases between the two germline ends. The germline V gene has CDR1 SGDLS and CDR2 YYNGEE. This CDR3 has 14 amino acids.

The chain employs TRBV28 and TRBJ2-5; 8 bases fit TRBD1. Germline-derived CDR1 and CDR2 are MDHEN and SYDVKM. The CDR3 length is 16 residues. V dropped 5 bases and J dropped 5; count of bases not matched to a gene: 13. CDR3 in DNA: TGTGCCAGCAGTACCACGACAGGGGAGGCAGGGGAGACCCAGTACTTC. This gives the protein CASSTTTGEAGETQYF.

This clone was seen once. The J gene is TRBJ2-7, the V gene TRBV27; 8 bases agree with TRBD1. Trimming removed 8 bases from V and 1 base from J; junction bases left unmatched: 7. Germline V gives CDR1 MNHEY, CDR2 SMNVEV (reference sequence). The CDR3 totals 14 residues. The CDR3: CASGERTGSYEQYF. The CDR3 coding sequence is TGTGCCAGCGGGGAACGGACAGGGTCCTACGAGCAGTACTTC.